This is a list of T cell receptor beta chains from one sample in a study of cytomegalovirus exposure and HLA in healthy donors. TCRdb keeps only in-frame clones here, not all; method: immunoSEQ multiplex PCR. The sample records roughly 76,000 clones, about nine tenths being singletons. Sequencing used PBMCs. The receptors stem from a woman under 40 in good health and CMV-seronegative. CDR3s include the opening cysteine and the closing phenylalanine or tryptophan. A D gene is named only where the DNA matches it firmly. Not every row has a clone size; where given, it reads once, few, many or a size class.

d_call: TRBD1
v_call: TRBV30
j_call: TRBJ2-2
clone_size: once
cdr3_aa: CAWRGTGFSGELFF
cdr3_nt: TGTGCCTGGAGAGGGACAGGTTTTAGTGGGGAGCTGTTTTTT

d_call: NA
v_call: TRBV18
j_call: TRBJ1-2
clone_size: NA
cdr3_aa: CASSPQPGEYYGYTF
cdr3_nt: TGTGCCAGCTCACCACAGCCAGGGGAGTACTATGGCTACACCTTC

d_call: NA
v_call: TRBV5-5
j_call: TRBJ1-1
clone_size: NA
cdr3_aa: CASSFAGAQTEAFF
cdr3_nt: TGTGCCAGCAGCTTTGCAGGGGCACAAACTGAAGCTTTCTTT

d_call: NA
v_call: TRBV30
j_call: TRBJ1-5
clone_size: NA
cdr3_aa: CAWSDLDQPQHF
cdr3_nt: TGTGCCTGGAGTGACTTGGATCAGCCCCAGCATTTT

d_call: TRBD2
v_call: TRBV5-1
j_call: TRBJ2-5
clone_size: NA
cdr3_aa: CASSTGLAGDQETQYF
cdr3_nt: TGCGCCAGCAGCACGGGACTAGCGGGAGATCAGGAGACCCAGTACTTC

d_call: TRBD2
v_call: TRBV15
j_call: TRBJ2-1
clone_size: NA
cdr3_aa: CATSSGTRPNGEQFF
cdr3_nt: TGTGCCACCAGCAGCGGGACTAGACCAAATGGAGAGCAGTTCTTC

d_call: TRBD2
v_call: TRBV5-4
j_call: TRBJ2-3
clone_size: NA
cdr3_aa: CASSSASGSTDTQYF
cdr3_nt: TGTGCCAGCAGCTCGGCTAGCGGGAGCACAGATACGCAGTATTTT

d_call: TRBD2
v_call: TRBV7-6
j_call: TRBJ2-7
clone_size: NA
cdr3_aa: CASSLTSGNYEQYF
cdr3_nt: TGTGCCAGCAGCCTGACTAGCGGAAATTACGAGCAGTACTTC

d_call: TRBD2
v_call: TRBV10-2
j_call: TRBJ2-1
clone_size: few
cdr3_aa: CASRPGPAGYNEQFF
cdr3_nt: TGCGCCAGCAGACCCGGGCCAGCGGGGTACAATGAGCAGTTCTTC

d_call: NA
v_call: TRBV15
j_call: TRBJ2-1
clone_size: NA
cdr3_aa: CATSRTIRDNEQFF
cdr3_nt: TGTGCCACCAGCAGAACTATACGGGACAATGAGCAGTTCTTC

d_call: NA
v_call: TRBV2
j_call: TRBJ1-4
clone_size: NA
cdr3_aa: CASRSTPTNEKLFF
cdr3_nt: TGTGCCAGCAGGAGCACGCCAACTAATGAAAAACTGTTTTTT